This T cell receptor beta chain originates from a study of T-cell memory formation after mild COVID-19. Study summary: The TCR clusters were mostly specific to one donor. Findings and limits, study-wide: Mostly located in CM and EM were contracting CD4+ clones, with contracting CD8+ clones located in EMRA.

It was 5'RACE with constant-segment primers that produced the TCR alpha and TCR beta cDNA libraries, which carried sample barcodes and UMIs. Each CDR3 protein is one row after TCRdb ran MiXCR on the 5' RACE reads. Of about 470,000 distinct CDR3 sequences in the sample, around 25% were seen once. A few counts support this clonotype. What it binds is unknown. The CDR3 contains 15 residues. V lost 3 bases and J lost 7; bases outside the gene matches: 4. Germline V gives CDR1 SGHTA, CDR2 FQGNSA. Sequencing was carried out using PBMCs or a T cell subset sorted from them (not recorded which). The origin of this receptor is an adult woman who had mild COVID-19 (a few samples of this study predate the infection). Cell type and time point are not known. The chain uses TRBV7-2 and TRBJ2-1, with 12 nucleotides matching TRBD2. CDR3 residues: CASSFLAGGPNEQFF. The DNA of the CDR3 is TGTGCCAGCAGCTTTCTAGCGGGGGGGCCGAATGAGCAGTTCTTC.